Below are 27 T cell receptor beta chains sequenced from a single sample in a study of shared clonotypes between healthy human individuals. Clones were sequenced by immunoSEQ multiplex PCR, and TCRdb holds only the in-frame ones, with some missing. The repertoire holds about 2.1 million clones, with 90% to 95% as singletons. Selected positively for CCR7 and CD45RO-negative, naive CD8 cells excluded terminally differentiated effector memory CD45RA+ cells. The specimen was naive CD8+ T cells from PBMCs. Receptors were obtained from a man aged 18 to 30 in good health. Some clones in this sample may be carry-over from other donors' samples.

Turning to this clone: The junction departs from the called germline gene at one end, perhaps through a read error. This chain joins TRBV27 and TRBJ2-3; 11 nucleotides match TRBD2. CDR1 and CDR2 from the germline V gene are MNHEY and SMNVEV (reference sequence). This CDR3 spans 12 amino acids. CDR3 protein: CASSALSGGVDF. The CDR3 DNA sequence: TGTGCCAGCAGTGCACTTAGCGGGGGGGTTGATTTT.

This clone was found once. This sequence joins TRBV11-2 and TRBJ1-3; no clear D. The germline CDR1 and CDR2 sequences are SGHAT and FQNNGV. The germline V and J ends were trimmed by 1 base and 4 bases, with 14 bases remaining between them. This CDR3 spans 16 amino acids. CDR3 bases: TGTGCCAGCAGCTTAGGTATCACGGAAAGGGGAAACACCATATATTTT. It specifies CASSLGITERGNTIYF. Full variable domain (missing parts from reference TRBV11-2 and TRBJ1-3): EAGVAQSPRYKIIEKRQSVAFWCNPISGHATLYWYQQILGQGPKLLIQFQNNGVVDDSQLPKDRFSAERLKGVDSTLKIQPAKLEDSAVYLCASSLGITERGNTIYFGEGSWLTVV.

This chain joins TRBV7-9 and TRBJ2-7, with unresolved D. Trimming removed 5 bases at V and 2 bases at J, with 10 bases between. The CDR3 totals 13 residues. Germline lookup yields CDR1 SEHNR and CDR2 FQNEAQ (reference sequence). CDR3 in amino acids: CASSHGLTYEQYF. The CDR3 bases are TGTGCCAGCAGCCATGGGCTAACCTACGAGCAGTACTTC.

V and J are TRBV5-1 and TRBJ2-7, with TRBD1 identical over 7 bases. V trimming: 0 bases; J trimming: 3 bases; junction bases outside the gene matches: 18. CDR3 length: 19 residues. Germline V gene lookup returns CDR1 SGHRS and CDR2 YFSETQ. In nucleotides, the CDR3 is TGCGCCAGCAGCTTGGTCCAGGCAGGGGTTAGAGGGGGCTACTACGAGCAGTACTTC. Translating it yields CASSLVQAGVRGGYYEQYF. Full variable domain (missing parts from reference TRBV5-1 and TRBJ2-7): KAGVTQTPRYLIKTRGQQVTLSCSPISGHRSVSWYQQTPGQGLQFLFEYFSETQRNKGNFPGRFSGRQFSNSRSEMNVSTLELGDSALYLCASSLVQAGVRGGYYEQYFGPGTRLTVT.

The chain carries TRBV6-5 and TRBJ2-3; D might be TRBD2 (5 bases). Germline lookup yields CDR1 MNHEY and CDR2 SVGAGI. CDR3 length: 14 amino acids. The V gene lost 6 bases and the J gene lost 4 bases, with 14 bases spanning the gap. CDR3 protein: CASRLYSAADTQYF. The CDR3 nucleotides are TGTGCCAGCAGACTTTATAGCGCGGCAGATACGCAGTATTTT.

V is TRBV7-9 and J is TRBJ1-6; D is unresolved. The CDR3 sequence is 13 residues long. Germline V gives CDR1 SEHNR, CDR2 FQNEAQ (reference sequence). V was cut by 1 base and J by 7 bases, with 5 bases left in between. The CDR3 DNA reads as TGTGCCAGCAGCTTAGACAAGAATTCACCCCTCCACTTT. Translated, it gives CASSLDKNSPLHF.

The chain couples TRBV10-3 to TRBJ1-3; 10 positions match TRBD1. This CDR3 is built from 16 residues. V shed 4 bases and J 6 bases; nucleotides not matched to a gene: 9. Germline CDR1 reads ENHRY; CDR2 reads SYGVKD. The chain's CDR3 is CAISGGQGKQKNTIYF. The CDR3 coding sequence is TGTGCCATCAGTGGGGGACAGGGGAAACAAAAAAACACCATATATTTT.

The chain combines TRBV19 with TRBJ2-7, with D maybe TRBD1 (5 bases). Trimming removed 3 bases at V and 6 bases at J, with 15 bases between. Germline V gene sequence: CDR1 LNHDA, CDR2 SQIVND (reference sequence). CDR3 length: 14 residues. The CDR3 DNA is TGTGCCAGTAGTATGGGGCGTCTCAATATCGAGCAGTACTTC. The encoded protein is CASSMGRLNIEQYF.

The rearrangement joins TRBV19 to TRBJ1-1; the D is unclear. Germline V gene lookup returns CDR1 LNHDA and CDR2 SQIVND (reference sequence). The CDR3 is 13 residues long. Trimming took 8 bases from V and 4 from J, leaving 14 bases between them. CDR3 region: CASGMRLGTEAFF. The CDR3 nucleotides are TGTGCCAGTGGGATGCGGCTCGGCACTGAAGCTTTCTTT.

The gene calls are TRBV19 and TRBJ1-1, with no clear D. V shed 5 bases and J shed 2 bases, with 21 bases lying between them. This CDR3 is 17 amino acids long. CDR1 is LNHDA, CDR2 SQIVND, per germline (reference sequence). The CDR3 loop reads CASSYPVSLGKNTEAFF. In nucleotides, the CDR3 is TGTGCCAGTAGTTACCCAGTGAGTCTTGGGAAAAACACTGAAGCTTTCTTT.

CDR3 nucleotides: TGTGCCAGCAGATACAGGGGCCAAGAGACCCAGTACTTC. Residues: CASRYRGQETQYF. The V and J genes are TRBV5-4 and TRBJ2-5; 7 bases match TRBD1. CDR1 and CDR2 (germline): SGHNT, YYREEE (reference sequence). Germline trimming cut 5 bases from V and 1 base from J; bases unmatched to any gene: 2. This CDR3 has 13 residues.

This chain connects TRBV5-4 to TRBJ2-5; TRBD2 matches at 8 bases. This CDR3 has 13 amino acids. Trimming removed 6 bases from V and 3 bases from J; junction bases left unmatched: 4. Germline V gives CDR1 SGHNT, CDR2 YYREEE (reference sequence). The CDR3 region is CASKGAGEETQYF. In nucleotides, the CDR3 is TGTGCCAGCAAAGGAGCGGGAGAAGAGACCCAGTACTTC.

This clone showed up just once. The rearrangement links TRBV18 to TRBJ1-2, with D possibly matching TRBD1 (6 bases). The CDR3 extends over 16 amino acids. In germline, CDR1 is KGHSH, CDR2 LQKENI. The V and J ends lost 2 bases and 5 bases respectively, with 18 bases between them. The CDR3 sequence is CASSPIGRGDLYGYTF. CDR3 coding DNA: TGTGCCAGCTCACCAATTGGCAGGGGAGACTTATATGGCTACACCTTC.

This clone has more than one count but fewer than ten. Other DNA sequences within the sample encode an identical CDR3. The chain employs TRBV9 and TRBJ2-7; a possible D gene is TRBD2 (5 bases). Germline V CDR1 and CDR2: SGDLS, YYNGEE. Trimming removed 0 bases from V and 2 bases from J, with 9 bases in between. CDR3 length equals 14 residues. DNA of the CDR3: TGTGCCAGCAGCGTAGGGGATAGCGCCTACGAGCAGTACTTC. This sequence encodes CASSVGDSAYEQYF.

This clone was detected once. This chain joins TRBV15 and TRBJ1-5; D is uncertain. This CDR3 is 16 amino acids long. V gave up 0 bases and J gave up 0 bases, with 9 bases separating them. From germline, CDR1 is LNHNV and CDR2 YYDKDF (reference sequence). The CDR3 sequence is CATSRDGDYSNQPQHF. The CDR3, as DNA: TGTGCCACCAGCAGAGACGGTGACTATAGCAATCAGCCCCAGCATTTT.

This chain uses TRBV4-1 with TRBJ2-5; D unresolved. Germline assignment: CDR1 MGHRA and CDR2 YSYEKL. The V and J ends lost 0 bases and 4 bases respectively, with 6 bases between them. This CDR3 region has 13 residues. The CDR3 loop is CASSQDHRETQYF. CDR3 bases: TGCGCCAGCAGCCAAGACCACCGAGAGACCCAGTACTTC.

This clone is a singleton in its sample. The CDR3 coding sequence is TGTGCCAGCCGAGACAGGGGGACTGGGGAGCTGTTTTTT. It codes for CASRDRGTGELFF. This chain links TRBV19 with TRBJ2-2; TRBD1 agrees at 9 bases. Germline trimming cut 9 bases from V and 8 bases from J; bases unmatched to any gene: 7. The CDR3 spans 13 residues. Germline-derived CDR1 and CDR2 are LNHDA and SQIVND (reference sequence).

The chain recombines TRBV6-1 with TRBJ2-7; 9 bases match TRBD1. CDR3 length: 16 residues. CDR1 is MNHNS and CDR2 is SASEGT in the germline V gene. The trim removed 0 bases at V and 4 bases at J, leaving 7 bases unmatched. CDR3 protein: CASSEAGQGSWYEQYF. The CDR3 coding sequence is TGTGCCAGCAGTGAAGCGGGACAGGGCTCCTGGTACGAGCAGTACTTC.

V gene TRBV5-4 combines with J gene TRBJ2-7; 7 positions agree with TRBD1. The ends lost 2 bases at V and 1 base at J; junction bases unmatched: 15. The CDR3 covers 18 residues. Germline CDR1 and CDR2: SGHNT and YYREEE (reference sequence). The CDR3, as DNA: TGTGCCAGCAGCTTATTGGACCCCAAACAGGGGCCGTCCTACGAGCAGTACTTC. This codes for CASSLLDPKQGPSYEQYF.

The CDR3 bases are TGTGCCACCAAAGCGGGGGGACAGCCCCAGCATTTT. Protein: CATKAGGQPQHF. This chain links TRBV19 with TRBJ1-5; perhaps TRBD1 as D (5 bases). The length of the CDR3 is 12 residues. The V and J ends lost 10 bases and 7 bases respectively, with 14 bases between them. Germline CDR1 reads LNHDA; CDR2 reads SQIVND (reference sequence).

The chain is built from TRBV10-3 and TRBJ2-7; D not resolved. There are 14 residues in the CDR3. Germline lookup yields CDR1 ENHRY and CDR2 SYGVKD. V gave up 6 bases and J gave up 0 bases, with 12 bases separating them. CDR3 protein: CAIRPLLSSYEQYF. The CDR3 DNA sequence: TGTGCCATCAGACCCCTTCTTAGCTCCTACGAGCAGTACTTC.

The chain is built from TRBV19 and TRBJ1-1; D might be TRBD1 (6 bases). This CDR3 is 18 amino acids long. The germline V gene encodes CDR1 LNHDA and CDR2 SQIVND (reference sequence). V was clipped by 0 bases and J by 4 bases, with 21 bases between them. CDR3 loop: CASSIDDGGFGVITEAFF. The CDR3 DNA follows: TGTGCCAGTAGTATAGACGACGGGGGCTTCGGGGTGATCACTGAAGCTTTCTTT.

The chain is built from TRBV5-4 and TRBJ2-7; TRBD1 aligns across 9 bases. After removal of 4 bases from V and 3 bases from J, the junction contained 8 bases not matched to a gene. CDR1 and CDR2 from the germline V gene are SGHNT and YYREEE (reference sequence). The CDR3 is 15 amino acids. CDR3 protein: CASSPGTGIGYEQYF. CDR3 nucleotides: TGTGCCAGCAGCCCCGGGACAGGGATAGGCTACGAGCAGTACTTC. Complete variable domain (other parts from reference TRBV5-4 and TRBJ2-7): ETGVTQSPTHLIKTRGQQVTLRCSSQSGHNTVSWYQQALGQGPQFIFQYYREEENGRGNFPPRFSGLQFPNYSSELNVNALELDDSALYLCASSPGTGIGYEQYFGPGTRLTVT.

CDR3 DNA: TGTGCCAGCAGCCTTCAGGGGCAGTTCTTC. Residues: CASSLQGQFF. The chain employs TRBV7-9 and TRBJ2-1; D is possibly TRBD1 (5 bases). The CDR3 totals 10 residues. V was clipped by 5 bases and J by 12 bases, with 8 bases between them. Germline V gene lookup returns CDR1 SEHNR and CDR2 FQNEAQ (reference sequence).

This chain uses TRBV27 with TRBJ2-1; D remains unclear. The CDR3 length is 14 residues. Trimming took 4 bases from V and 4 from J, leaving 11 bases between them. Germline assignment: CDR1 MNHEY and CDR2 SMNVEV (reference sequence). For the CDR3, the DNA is TGTGCCAGCAGTTCCATTAGCCGATACAATGAGCAGTTCTTC. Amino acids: CASSSISRYNEQFF.

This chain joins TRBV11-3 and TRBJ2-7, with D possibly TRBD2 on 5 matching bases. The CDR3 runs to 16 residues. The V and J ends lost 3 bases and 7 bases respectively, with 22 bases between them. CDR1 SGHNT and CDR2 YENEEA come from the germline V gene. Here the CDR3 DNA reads TGTGCCAGCAGCTTGGGCCCCGGGTCCGGAGGTGAAGAGCAGTACTTC. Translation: CASSLGPGSGGEEQYF.

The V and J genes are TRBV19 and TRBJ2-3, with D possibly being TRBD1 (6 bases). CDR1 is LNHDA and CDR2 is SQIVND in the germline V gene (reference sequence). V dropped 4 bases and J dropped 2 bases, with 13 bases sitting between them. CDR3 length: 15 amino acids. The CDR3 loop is CASSTDRLNTDTQYF. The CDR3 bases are TGTGCCAGTAGTACTGACAGGCTAAACACAGATACGCAGTATTTT.